This TCR beta chain was captured by sequencing in a study of T cell repertoires in cytomegalovirus infection. Overall study findings and caveats: Within the response measured ex vivo, HLA-C-restricted CMV-specific TCR beta clonotypes were dominant.

From germline, CDR1 is MNHNY and CDR2 SVGAGI (reference sequence). Germline trimming cut 7 bases from V and 8 bases from J; bases unmatched to any gene: 8. CDR3 length: 13 residues. This clonotype was observed a few times. The antigen is undetermined. TCRdb re-analysed the reads in MiXCR, keeping a single row per CDR3 protein. The sample includes around 530,000 distinct CDR3 sequences, about 15% of them seen just once. This TCR was recovered from a human donor in good health (CMV status not recorded). Some clones in this sample may be carry-over from other donors' samples. The sequenced material came from CD8+ T cells from PBMCs. The rearrangement joins TRBV6-6 to TRBJ2-1; 7 bases fit TRBD1. The CDR3 nucleotides are TGTGCCAGCATTAATTCCGACAGGGATGAGCAGTTCTTC. Translation gives CASINSDRDEQFF.